These T cell receptor beta chains were read from a single sample in a study of cytomegalovirus exposure and HLA in healthy donors. Some clones are missing from TCRdb's copy, which holds only in-frame ones; the method was immunoSEQ multiplex PCR. The data show some 150,000 clones, with 75% to 85% seen just once and under 3% held by the top ten. Sequencing was carried out using PBMCs. All receptors come from a woman in her 50s in good health and CMV-seronegative. Each CDR3 is given with its conserved first and last residue. D genes are given only for firm matches. Part of the rows lack a size; the others show once, few, many or a class for expanded clones.

D: TRBD1
size: -
V: TRBV7-9
J: TRBJ1-2
DNA: TGTGCCAGCGAGACAGGGGGTTATGGCTACACCTTC
CDR3: CASETGGYGYTF

D: TRBD1
size: -
V: TRBV7-2
J: TRBJ1-3
DNA: TGTGCCAGCAGTCTGACGGGTACAGGGGCCCTCTCTGGAAACACCATATATTTT
CDR3: CASSLTGTGALSGNTIYF

D: TRBD1
size: few
V: TRBV7-9
J: TRBJ2-3
DNA: TGTTCCAGCAGCCACGCCACAGGGGCCGGAGATACGCAGTATTTT
CDR3: CSSSHATGAGDTQYF

D: TRBD1
size: -
V: TRBV27
J: TRBJ1-2
DNA: TGTGCCAGCTCCCCGGGACAGGGGAACTATGGCTACACCTTC
CDR3: CASSPGQGNYGYTF

D: TRBD2
size: -
V: TRBV7-2
J: TRBJ2-1
DNA: TGTGCCAGCAGCTCCAAAAAACCTCTAGCGGGGGCCTACAATGAGCAGTTCTTC
CDR3: CASSSKKPLAGAYNEQFF

D: TRBD1
size: -
V: TRBV4-3
J: TRBJ2-7
DNA: TGCGCCAGCAGCCACCCTGAGACAGGGACCCACGAGCAGTACTTC
CDR3: CASSHPETGTHEQYF

D: TRBD1
size: -
V: TRBV7-2
J: TRBJ1-1
DNA: TGTGCCAGCAGCTTTGGGGGGACAGGGCGCGACACTGAAGCTTTCTTT
CDR3: CASSFGGTGRDTEAFF

D: -
size: -
V: TRBV28
J: TRBJ1-2
DNA: TGTGCCAGCATTACTGCAGGGAACTATGGCTACACCTTC
CDR3: CASITAGNYGYTF

D: TRBD1
size: -
V: TRBV7-9
J: TRBJ1-2
DNA: TGTGCCAGCAGCTCCGGGACAGGGTCAGGTGGCTACACCTTC
CDR3: CASSSGTGSGGYTF

D: TRBD1
size: few
V: TRBV5-6
J: TRBJ1-2
DNA: TGTGCCAGCAGCTTGGTGAGACAGGGCATAGGCAACTATGGCTACACCTTC
CDR3: CASSLVRQGIGNYGYTF

D: TRBD1
size: -
V: TRBV27
J: TRBJ1-2
DNA: TGTGCCAGCAGCAACAGGGGCCGTAAAGGCTACACCTTC
CDR3: CASSNRGRKGYTF

D: TRBD1
size: few
V: TRBV28
J: TRBJ1-5
DNA: TGTGCCAGCATGGTCAGGGGGCAAAATCAGCCCCAGCATTTT
CDR3: CASMVRGQNQPQHF

D: -
size: -
V: TRBV5-6
J: TRBJ2-7
DNA: TGTGCCAGCAGCGCGGGCCCTAACCGGGAGACCTACGAGCAGTACTTC
CDR3: CASSAGPNRETYEQYF

D: -
size: few
V: TRBV6-6
J: TRBJ1-1
DNA: TGTGCCAGCAGCGGAACAGGGAGGGTCGGTCGCACTGAAGCTTTCTTT
CDR3: CASSGTGRVGRTEAFF

D: TRBD2
size: -
V: TRBV28
J: TRBJ2-1
DNA: TGTGCCAGCAGTGGTACTAGCGGGAGCCAGAAGCAGTTCTTC
CDR3: CASSGTSGSQKQFF

D: -
size: once
V: TRBV7-9
J: TRBJ2-1
DNA: TGTGCCAGCAGCTTTTCCGGGACTTCCTACAATGAGCAGTTCTTC
CDR3: CASSFSGTSYNEQFF

D: TRBD1
size: few
V: TRBV4-1
J: TRBJ2-7
DNA: TGCGCCAGCAGCCAAGATCTCCGGACAGGGTCATCCTACGAGCAGTACTTC
CDR3: CASSQDLRTGSSYEQYF

D: TRBD1
size: few
V: TRBV6-5
J: TRBJ2-5
DNA: TGTGCCAGCAGAAACCGGGACAGCAACCAAGAGACCCAGTACTTC
CDR3: CASRNRDSNQETQYF

D: TRBD1
size: few
V: TRBV28
J: TRBJ2-7
DNA: TGTGCCAGCAGCCCCGGTCCAGGACAGGGGGCGGACGAGCAGTACTTC
CDR3: CASSPGPGQGADEQYF

D: TRBD1
size: -
V: TRBV19
J: TRBJ2-7
DNA: TGTGCCAGTAGTCCCCAGACCCGTCCGGGACAGGGACAAAGCTCCTACGAGCAGTACTTC
CDR3: CASSPQTRPGQGQSSYEQYF

D: TRBD2
size: -
V: TRBV7-2
J: TRBJ2-3
DNA: TGTGCCAGCAGCTTAGCTTCCAGCGGGGCCCCGTCGGCAGATACGCAGTATTTT
CDR3: CASSLASSGAPSADTQYF

D: TRBD2
size: few
V: TRBV5-8
J: TRBJ2-5
DNA: TGTGCCAGCAGCTTGGCTAGCGGGAGGGAAGAGACCCAGTACTTC
CDR3: CASSLASGREETQYF

D: -
size: -
V: TRBV7-8
J: TRBJ1-2
DNA: TGTGCCAGCAGCTTAATCGTGGGGGGGTCCTATGGCTACACCTTC
CDR3: CASSLIVGGSYGYTF

D: -
size: -
V: TRBV5-1
J: TRBJ1-1
DNA: TGCGCCAGCAGCTTGGACCCTAACCAGAACACTGAAGCTTTCTTT
CDR3: CASSLDPNQNTEAFF

D: TRBD1
size: -
V: TRBV11-3
J: TRBJ2-7
DNA: TGTGCCAGCAGCCTAGGGACAGCCGAGCAGTACTTC
CDR3: CASSLGTAEQYF

D: -
size: -
V: TRBV28
J: TRBJ1-1
DNA: TGTGCCAGCAGTTACGACAGTTTCGCTGAAGCTTTCTTT
CDR3: CASSYDSFAEAFF